Described below is a single T cell receptor beta chain sequence and its context. The sample is drawn from a study of blood T cell repertoires in COVID-19. CDR1 and CDR2 (germline): SGHRS, YFSETQ. CDR3 length equals 14 residues. V lost 5 bases and J 1 base, leaving 12 bases between the germline ends. The data were produced by immunoSEQ multiplex PCR, yet TCRdb's version contains in-frame clones alone and is incomplete. Among about 70,000 clones listed, approximately 77% were seen once. The receptor was derived from an older woman with acute or convalescent COVID-19. The sample comprised peripheral blood. The chain is built from TRBV5-1 and TRBJ1-2; D unclear. The CDR3 DNA follows: TGCGCCAGCAGGCCGGGAGGCGATAACTATGGCTACACCTTC. It specifies CASRPGGDNYGYTF.